The next 5 T cell receptor beta chains were all read from a single sample in a study of blood T cell repertoires in COVID-19. Libraries were prepared by immunoSEQ multiplex PCR; TCRdb keeps only in-frame clonotypes and omits some of them. The profile shows fewer than 250,000 clones, approximately 83% of them singletons. Sequencing used peripheral blood. These receptors came from a middle-aged woman with active or convalescent COVID-19.

The chain has TRBV23-1 and TRBJ1-5; D remains unclear. TRBV23-1 is an ORF; its function is uncertain. The CDR3 has 17 residues. V was pared by 3 bases and J by 0 bases, with 15 bases between. CDR3 coding DNA: TGCGCCAGCAGTCACCTCCGGGAAATCTATAGCAATCAGCCCCAGCATTTT. Translating it yields CASSHLREIYSNQPQHF.

The chain is built from TRBV2 and TRBJ1-6; the D is unclear. This CDR3 region has 13 residues. V dropped 7 bases and J dropped 7 bases, with 11 bases sitting between them. CDR1 and CDR2 (germline): SNHLY, FYNNEI. The CDR3 DNA reads TGTGCCAGCACATACTCCCTCAATTCACCCCTCCACTTT. Residues: CASTYSLNSPLHF.

The sample holds one count of this clone. V gene TRBV6-5 combines with J gene TRBJ2-1; D is undetermined. Germline V gives CDR1 MNHEY, CDR2 SVGAGI. The V gene lost 0 bases and the J gene lost 8 bases, with 5 bases spanning the gap. The CDR3 runs 12 residues. The chain's CDR3 is CASSYSSYEQFF. In DNA, the CDR3 is TGTGCCAGCAGTTACTCGAGCTATGAGCAGTTCTTC.

This rearrangement joins TRBV5-4 to TRBJ1-1; 12 nucleotides align to TRBD1. The germline CDR1 and CDR2 sequences are SGHNT and YYREEE (reference sequence). The V gene end was trimmed by 7 bases and the J gene end by 8 bases; junction bases not matched to a gene: 12. This CDR3 is built from 15 residues. The CDR3 sequence is CASLRDRGLWGEAFF. CDR3 bases: TGTGCCAGCCTCCGGGACAGGGGGCTTTGGGGGGAAGCTTTCTTT.

This chain links TRBV7-2 with TRBJ2-1, with a weak D call TRBD1 (6 bases). The CDR3 consists of 13 residues. In germline, CDR1 is SGHTA, CDR2 FQGNSA. The V and J ends lost 2 bases and 6 bases respectively, with 8 bases between them. CDR3 loop: CASSLPGVNEQFF. In DNA form, the CDR3 reads TGTGCCAGCAGCTTACCAGGGGTCAATGAGCAGTTCTTC.